The 4 T cell receptor beta chains given below trace back to one sample, sequenced in a study of cytomegalovirus exposure and HLA in healthy donors. Primers: 60 Vbeta forward and 13 Jbeta reverse. Measured with immunoSEQ multiplex PCR; TCRdb has only the in-frame clones, and not every one. This table holds some 99,000 clones, roughly 76% found once. Sequenced input: PBMCs. These receptors were collected from a woman aged 45-65 years in good health and CMV-seropositive.

The chain carries TRBV7-9 and TRBJ1-1; D gene uncertain. CDR3 length: 15 residues. Trimming left V 5 bases short and J 6 bases short, with 19 bases between. CDR1 is SEHNR, CDR2 FQNEAQ, per germline (reference sequence). CDR3 region: CASSPPGRSHPEAFF. DNA of the CDR3: TGTGCCAGCAGCCCCCCTGGGAGGAGCCATCCTGAAGCTTTCTTT.

V gene TRBV19 combines with J gene TRBJ1-5; 9 positions agree with TRBD1. The length of the CDR3 is 17 residues. The ends lost 1 base at V and 3 bases at J; junction bases unmatched: 7. Germline values: CDR1 LNHDA, CDR2 SQIVND (reference sequence). CDR3 coding DNA: TGTGCCAGTAGTATAGCTCGGGGACAGGGATACAATCAGCCCCAGCATTTT. Protein sequence: CASSIARGQGYNQPQHF.

This sequence joins TRBV4-3 and TRBJ2-2; D is uncertain. Germline lookup yields CDR1 LGHNA and CDR2 YSLEER. This CDR3 spans 12 amino acids. Trimming shortened V by 3 bases and J by 4 bases, and 3 bases separated the two germline ends. This chain's CDR3 is CASSQSTGELFF. The DNA for the CDR3 is TGCGCCAGCAGCCAGAGCACCGGGGAGCTGTTTTTT.

This chain connects TRBV4-1 to TRBJ2-2; no definite D call. CDR3 length: 15 amino acids. Trimming took 5 bases from V and 2 from J, leaving 12 bases between them. CDR1 MGHRA and CDR2 YSYEKL come from the germline V gene. This CDR3 is CASSKGGPNTGELFF. The CDR3 DNA reads as TGCGCCAGCAGCAAAGGTGGGCCAAACACCGGGGAGCTGTTTTTT.